A selection of T cell receptor beta chains follows, all from one sample in a study of blood T cell repertoires in COVID-19. Measured with immunoSEQ multiplex PCR; TCRdb has only the in-frame clones, and not every one. The sample has about 280,000 clones, 85% seen once. Sequenced material: peripheral blood. The receptor source for this set is a man between 50 and 59 years old with active or convalescent COVID-19. Each CDR3 is given with its conserved first and last residue. Fields, in order: J gene, V gene, D gene, clone size, CDR3 protein, CDR3 DNA. A D gene is named only where the DNA matches it firmly. Only some rows state a clone size, as once, few, many or a class for expanded clones.

j_gene: TRBJ2-5
v_gene: TRBV11-2
d_gene: NA
abundance: NA
CDR3aa: CASSLGRTQYF
CDR3nt: TGTGCCAGCAGCTTGGGGAGGACCCAGTACTTC

j_gene: TRBJ1-2
v_gene: TRBV5-1
d_gene: TRBD1
abundance: NA
CDR3aa: CASSLGQGRLGYTF
CDR3nt: TGCGCCAGCAGCTTGGGACAGGGGCGTTTAGGCTACACCTTC

j_gene: TRBJ2-3
v_gene: TRBV3-1/TRBV3-2
d_gene: NA
abundance: NA
CDR3aa: CASSQYRTNLADTQYF
CDR3nt: TGTGCCAGCAGCCAATACCGGACTAATCTCGCAGATACGCAGTATTTT

j_gene: TRBJ2-5
v_gene: TRBV7-2
d_gene: NA
abundance: NA
CDR3aa: CASSFQSRETQYF
CDR3nt: TGTGCCAGCAGCTTCCAGTCCAGAGAGACCCAGTACTTC

j_gene: TRBJ2-1
v_gene: TRBV18
d_gene: TRBD2
abundance: NA
CDR3aa: CASSPARLAGGVNEQFF
CDR3nt: TGTGCCAGCTCACCAGCCAGACTAGCGGGAGGGGTGAATGAGCAGTTCTTC

j_gene: TRBJ2-2
v_gene: TRBV30
d_gene: TRBD2
abundance: once
CDR3aa: CARTSGSGTGELFF
CDR3nt: TGTGCCCGGACTAGCGGGAGTGGTACCGGGGAGCTGTTTTTT

j_gene: TRBJ1-4
v_gene: TRBV6-6
d_gene: NA
abundance: NA
CDR3aa: CASSPGPGRWVGRELFF
CDR3nt: TGTGCCAGCAGTCCCGGCCCGGGCCGGTGGGTTGGGAGGGAACTGTTTTTT

j_gene: TRBJ2-7
v_gene: TRBV7-9
d_gene: NA
abundance: NA
CDR3aa: CASSPPGLYEQYF
CDR3nt: TGTGCCAGCAGCCCCCCCGGTCTCTACGAGCAGTACTTC

j_gene: TRBJ1-5
v_gene: TRBV4-1
d_gene: TRBD1
abundance: NA
CDR3aa: CASSQGGTGGLGQPQHF
CDR3nt: TGCGCCAGCAGCCAAGGCGGGACAGGGGGATTGGGTCAGCCCCAGCATTTT

j_gene: TRBJ1-1
v_gene: TRBV5-1
d_gene: TRBD1
abundance: NA
CDR3aa: CASSLATQGATEAFF
CDR3nt: TGCGCCAGCAGCTTGGCCACACAGGGGGCTACTGAAGCTTTCTTT

j_gene: TRBJ1-1
v_gene: TRBV2
d_gene: NA
abundance: NA
CDR3aa: CASSEEGQRNTEAFF
CDR3nt: TGTGCCAGCAGTGAGGAAGGACAAAGGAACACTGAAGCTTTCTTT

j_gene: TRBJ1-1
v_gene: TRBV5-6
d_gene: TRBD1
abundance: NA
CDR3aa: CASRPRDRGFTEAFF
CDR3nt: TGTGCCAGCCGACCCCGGGACAGGGGGTTCACTGAAGCTTTCTTT

j_gene: TRBJ1-1
v_gene: TRBV28
d_gene: TRBD1
abundance: NA
CDR3aa: CASRPQGDTEAFF
CDR3nt: TGTGCCAGCAGACCACAGGGGGACACTGAAGCTTTCTTT

j_gene: TRBJ1-5
v_gene: TRBV28
d_gene: TRBD1
abundance: once
CDR3aa: CRAGGSNQPQHF
CDR3nt: TGTCGCGCAGGGGGGAGCAATCAGCCCCAGCATTTT

j_gene: TRBJ2-7
v_gene: TRBV27
d_gene: TRBD2
abundance: NA
CDR3aa: CASSLAAGEQYF
CDR3nt: TGTGCCAGCAGTTTGGCAGCGGGGGAGCAGTACTTC

j_gene: TRBJ2-3
v_gene: TRBV24-1
d_gene: TRBD2
abundance: NA
CDR3aa: CATSDPGLAGGKDTQYF
CDR3nt: TGTGCCACCAGTGACCCCGGACTAGCGGGAGGGAAAGATACGCAGTATTTT

j_gene: TRBJ2-7
v_gene: TRBV27
d_gene: TRBD2
abundance: NA
CDR3aa: CASSPVSAGGVYEQYF
CDR3nt: TGTGCCAGCAGTCCAGTCTCAGCGGGAGGGGTCTACGAGCAGTACTTC

j_gene: TRBJ2-3
v_gene: TRBV2
d_gene: NA
abundance: NA
CDR3aa: CASSTYNTDTQYF
CDR3nt: TGTGCCAGCAGTACTTATAACACAGATACGCAGTATTTT

j_gene: TRBJ1-5
v_gene: TRBV6-5
d_gene: TRBD1
abundance: NA
CDR3aa: CASSSGQGRGRGPQHF
CDR3nt: TGTGCCAGCAGTTCTGGACAGGGCAGAGGCCGGGGTCCCCAGCATTTT

j_gene: TRBJ2-2
v_gene: TRBV2
d_gene: TRBD1
abundance: NA
CDR3aa: CASRGQGLTGELFF
CDR3nt: TGTGCCAGCAGGGGACAGGGTTTAACCGGGGAGCTGTTTTTT

j_gene: TRBJ2-5
v_gene: TRBV7-6
d_gene: TRBD2
abundance: NA
CDR3aa: CASSTGLAGGGGTQYF
CDR3nt: TGTGCCAGCAGCACGGGACTAGCGGGAGGCGGGGGGACCCAGTACTTC

j_gene: TRBJ2-2
v_gene: TRBV6-2/TRBV6-3
d_gene: NA
abundance: NA
CDR3aa: CASSPTGEAGELFF
CDR3nt: TGTGCCAGCAGTCCAACAGGGGAGGCCGGGGAGCTGTTTTTT

j_gene: TRBJ2-5
v_gene: TRBV19
d_gene: TRBD1
abundance: NA
CDR3aa: CASSQLGQGTLGTQYF
CDR3nt: TGTGCCAGTAGCCAACTCGGACAGGGGACCCTGGGGACCCAGTACTTC

j_gene: TRBJ1-2
v_gene: TRBV28
d_gene: TRBD1
abundance: once
CDR3aa: CASSLGTGTQYGYTF
CDR3nt: TGTGCCAGCAGTTTGGGGACAGGGACCCAATATGGCTACACCTTC

j_gene: TRBJ2-5
v_gene: TRBV28
d_gene: TRBD1
abundance: NA
CDR3aa: CASSLPGQGKTQYF
CDR3nt: TGTGCCAGCAGCCTCCCGGGACAGGGTAAGACCCAGTACTTC

j_gene: TRBJ1-1
v_gene: TRBV5-1
d_gene: NA
abundance: NA
CDR3aa: CASSLAGSTEAFF
CDR3nt: TGCGCCAGCAGCTTAGCCGGTTCGACTGAAGCTTTCTTT

j_gene: TRBJ2-7
v_gene: TRBV6-5
d_gene: NA
abundance: NA
CDR3aa: CASRAFSGEQYF
CDR3nt: TGTGCCAGCAGAGCCTTCTCCGGGGAGCAGTACTTC

j_gene: TRBJ2-7
v_gene: TRBV6-5
d_gene: TRBD2
abundance: NA
CDR3aa: CASSRSSGSRYEQYF
CDR3nt: TGTGCCAGCAGCCGTTCTAGCGGGAGTAGATACGAGCAGTACTTC

j_gene: TRBJ1-4
v_gene: TRBV30
d_gene: TRBD1
abundance: NA
CDR3aa: CAWTPDRVNEKLFF
CDR3nt: TGTGCCTGGACCCCGGACAGGGTGAATGAAAAACTGTTTTTT

j_gene: TRBJ2-7
v_gene: TRBV6-5
d_gene: TRBD2
abundance: NA
CDR3aa: CASSRGVASYEQYF
CDR3nt: TGTGCCAGCAGCCGGGGGGTGGCCTCCTACGAGCAGTACTTC

j_gene: TRBJ1-1
v_gene: TRBV4-3
d_gene: NA
abundance: NA
CDR3aa: CASSQDKNTEAFF
CDR3nt: TGCGCCAGCAGCCAAGATAAGAACACTGAAGCTTTCTTT

j_gene: TRBJ1-2
v_gene: TRBV7-3
d_gene: NA
abundance: NA
CDR3aa: CASSLLAGTGGYTF
CDR3nt: TGTGCCAGCAGCTTATTAGCGGGAACTGGTGGCTACACCTTC

j_gene: TRBJ2-1
v_gene: TRBV5-1
d_gene: TRBD2
abundance: NA
CDR3aa: CASSLLTSGRLVEQFF
CDR3nt: TGCGCCAGCAGCTTGTTGACTAGCGGGAGATTGGTTGAGCAGTTCTTC

j_gene: TRBJ1-5
v_gene: TRBV10-3
d_gene: NA
abundance: NA
CDR3aa: CAISEEKQGRDQPQHF
CDR3nt: TGTGCCATCAGTGAGGAGAAGCAGGGTCGGGATCAGCCCCAGCATTTT

j_gene: TRBJ2-7
v_gene: TRBV30
d_gene: TRBD2
abundance: NA
CDR3aa: CAWTNPGTSYEQYF
CDR3nt: TGTGCCTGGACCAATCCCGGGACTAGCTACGAGCAGTACTTC

j_gene: TRBJ1-5
v_gene: TRBV7-8
d_gene: NA
abundance: NA
CDR3aa: CASSNQVSSNQPQHF
CDR3nt: TGTGCCAGCAGCAACCAGGTATCTAGCAATCAGCCCCAGCATTTT

j_gene: TRBJ1-3
v_gene: TRBV9
d_gene: TRBD1
abundance: NA
CDR3aa: CASSRTGASGNTIYF
CDR3nt: TGTGCCAGCAGCAGAACAGGGGCGTCAGGAAACACCATATATTTT

j_gene: TRBJ1-3
v_gene: TRBV7-2
d_gene: NA
abundance: NA
CDR3aa: CASSPGLMNTIYF
CDR3nt: TGTGCCAGCAGCCCGGGTCTAATGAACACCATATATTTT

j_gene: TRBJ2-3
v_gene: TRBV2
d_gene: TRBD2
abundance: NA
CDR3aa: CASSVRGRALGDTQYF
CDR3nt: TGTGCCAGCAGTGTACGCGGGAGGGCCCTCGGCGATACGCAGTATTTT

j_gene: TRBJ1-6
v_gene: TRBV27
d_gene: NA
abundance: NA
CDR3aa: CASTPRAVFLSDNSPLHF
CDR3nt: TGTGCCAGCACGCCCAGGGCTGTGTTCCTTTCGGATAATTCACCCCTCCACTTT

j_gene: TRBJ1-1
v_gene: TRBV19
d_gene: TRBD1
abundance: once
CDR3aa: CASSNTQGGRTEAFF
CDR3nt: TGTGCCAGTAGTAACACACAGGGGGGACGGACTGAAGCTTTCTTT

j_gene: TRBJ1-2
v_gene: TRBV2
d_gene: TRBD1
abundance: NA
CDR3aa: CASSEAGQGAGYTF
CDR3nt: TGTGCCAGCAGTGAAGCTGGACAGGGCGCCGGCTACACCTTC

j_gene: TRBJ1-2
v_gene: TRBV5-4
d_gene: TRBD1
abundance: NA
CDR3aa: CASSPGDRVGYGYTF
CDR3nt: TGTGCCAGCAGCCCCGGAGACAGGGTAGGCTATGGCTACACCTTC

j_gene: TRBJ1-5
v_gene: TRBV4-1
d_gene: NA
abundance: NA
CDR3aa: CASSQDPSGQINQPQHF
CDR3nt: TGCGCCAGCAGCCAAGACCCAAGCGGGCAGATTAATCAGCCCCAGCATTTT

j_gene: TRBJ2-7
v_gene: TRBV7-9
d_gene: NA
abundance: NA
CDR3aa: CASSLGAGYRYEQYF
CDR3nt: TGTGCCAGCAGCTTAGGCGCCGGTTATCGCTACGAGCAGTACTTC

j_gene: TRBJ2-3
v_gene: TRBV9
d_gene: TRBD2
abundance: NA
CDR3aa: CASGKRGGNTDTQYF
CDR3nt: TGTGCCAGCGGTAAACGGGGGGGAAACACAGATACGCAGTATTTT

j_gene: TRBJ1-2
v_gene: TRBV27
d_gene: NA
abundance: few
CDR3aa: CARSNERHSTNYGYTF
CDR3nt: TGTGCCAGGTCCAATGAGAGGCACTCGACTAACTATGGCTACACCTTC

j_gene: TRBJ2-3
v_gene: TRBV4-3
d_gene: TRBD1
abundance: few
CDR3aa: CASSRTGRSDTQYF
CDR3nt: TGCGCCAGCAGCCGGACAGGACGTTCAGATACGCAGTATTTT

j_gene: TRBJ1-1
v_gene: TRBV7-8
d_gene: NA
abundance: NA
CDR3aa: CASSPSELNTEAFF
CDR3nt: TGTGCCAGCAGCCCGTCCGAGCTGAACACTGAAGCTTTCTTT

j_gene: TRBJ2-3
v_gene: TRBV6-5
d_gene: NA
abundance: NA
CDR3aa: CATMRGPSTDTQYF
CDR3nt: TGTGCCACTATGAGAGGTCCTAGCACAGATACGCAGTATTTT

j_gene: TRBJ2-1
v_gene: TRBV5-1
d_gene: NA
abundance: NA
CDR3aa: CASSLEPRGSYNEQFF
CDR3nt: TGCGCCAGCAGCTTGGAGCCTAGGGGCTCCTACAATGAGCAGTTCTTC

j_gene: TRBJ1-1
v_gene: TRBV5-5
d_gene: TRBD1
abundance: once
CDR3aa: CASSWGQNLNTEAFF
CDR3nt: TGTGCCAGCAGCTGGGGACAGAATCTGAACACTGAAGCTTTCTTT

j_gene: TRBJ1-2
v_gene: TRBV6-5
d_gene: TRBD1
abundance: NA
CDR3aa: CASSYPGQGARGYTF
CDR3nt: TGTGCCAGCAGTTACCCCGGACAGGGGGCCAGGGGCTACACCTTC

j_gene: TRBJ2-5
v_gene: TRBV24-1
d_gene: NA
abundance: NA
CDR3aa: CATSDWGATNTQYF
CDR3nt: TGTGCCACCAGTGATTGGGGCGCAACGAACACCCAGTACTTC

j_gene: TRBJ2-2
v_gene: TRBV5-5
d_gene: NA
abundance: NA
CDR3aa: CASSLTGTNTGELFF
CDR3nt: TGTGCCAGCAGCTTGACCGGGACGAACACCGGGGAGCTGTTTTTT

j_gene: TRBJ2-1
v_gene: TRBV28
d_gene: NA
abundance: NA
CDR3aa: CASNQGGLLYNEQFF
CDR3nt: TGTGCCAGCAACCAAGGCGGGCTTCTCTACAATGAGCAGTTCTTC

j_gene: TRBJ1-4
v_gene: TRBV4-3
d_gene: NA
abundance: few
CDR3aa: CASSDSRTNEKLFF
CDR3nt: TGCGCCAGCAGCGACAGTAGGACTAATGAAAAACTGTTTTTT